The 9 T cell receptor beta chains presented below share a single source sample, sequenced in a study of blood T cell repertoires in COVID-19. The table came from immunoSEQ multiplex PCR; TCRdb's copy has only in-frame clones and leaves some out. The table lists tens of thousands of clones, around 82% of them singletons. Sample: peripheral blood. These receptors were taken from a human donor in a cohort sampled during active COVID-19.

The genes are TRBV5-1 and TRBJ2-5; possibly TRBD2 for D (5 bases). Germline CDR1 and CDR2: SGHRS and YFSETQ. The length of the CDR3 is 13 residues. Trimming pared 4 bases from V and 7 bases from J, leaving 14 bases between. CDR3: CASSNFVGRTQYF. For the CDR3, the DNA is TGCGCCAGCAGCAACTTTGTGGGGAGGACCCAGTACTTC.

The chain employs TRBV7-6 and TRBJ2-5; 10 bases are shared with TRBD2. Losses at the gene ends were 1 base for V and 1 base for J; bases not matched to a gene: 3. CDR1 is SGHVS, CDR2 FNYEAQ, per germline. The CDR3 runs to 16 residues. CDR3 sequence: CASSLGPSGGQETQYF. For the CDR3, the DNA is TGTGCCAGCAGCTTAGGGCCTAGCGGGGGCCAAGAGACCCAGTACTTC.

About this clone itself: At one end, the junction sequence differs from germline, possibly due to a read error. The chain recombines TRBV6-1 with TRBJ1-2, with TRBD1 identical over 10 bases. Per the germline V gene, CDR1 is MNHNS and CDR2 is SASEGT. CDR3 length: 12 residues. The CDR3 spells CASRRDRGVLSF. CDR3 sequence (DNA): TGTGCCAGCAGACGGGACAGGGGCGTTTTGTCCTTC.

The rearrangement uses TRBV4-1 and TRBJ1-5, with 9 bases lining up with TRBD1. With V trimmed by 3 bases and J by 3 bases, 9 bases remained unmatched. Germline V CDR1 and CDR2: MGHRA, YSYEKL. This CDR3 region has 17 residues. The CDR3: CASSHPIGDRDNQPQHF. For the CDR3, the DNA is TGCGCCAGCAGCCACCCAATAGGGGACAGGGACAATCAGCCCCAGCATTTT.

The rearrangement uses TRBV6-2 or TRBV6-3 and TRBJ2-1; possible D gene TRBD2, 6 bases. The germline gives CDR1 MNHEY, CDR2 SVGEGT. The CDR3 has 15 amino acids. The V end was cut by 6 bases, the J end by 15 bases, with 27 bases between. CDR3 DNA sequence: TGTGCCAGCAGCTCCCCGAGGCAGGCAAGACTAGGTGCGTTCTTC. Amino acid sequence: CASSSPRQARLGAFF.

The chain combines TRBV24-1 with TRBJ1-5, with 7 nucleotides matching TRBD1. The length of the CDR3 is 17 residues. Losses at the gene ends were 2 bases for V and 5 bases for J; bases not matched to a gene: 11. Germline CDR1 is KGHDR and CDR2 is SFDVKD. The CDR3 loop reads CATSDSRQGRMDQPQHF. DNA for the CDR3: TGTGCCACCAGTGATTCGCGACAGGGTAGGATGGATCAGCCCCAGCATTTT.

This CDR3 is CASSLGQYEQYF. The DNA for the CDR3 is TGTGCCAGCAGTTTAGGACAATACGAGCAGTACTTC. The chain carries TRBV12-3 or TRBV12-4 and TRBJ2-7; D uncertain. The CDR3 runs to 12 residues. Trimming shortened V by 1 base and J by 4 bases, and 5 bases separated the two germline ends.

The table lists this clone with a count of one. One end of the junction fails to match germline, which may point to a read error. The CDR3 coding sequence is TGTGCTAGCAGTCATACAGGGGGCTTGGGGGAGACCCAGTACTTC. This translates into CASSHTGGLGETQYF. The rearrangement joins TRBV7-7 to TRBJ2-5, with TRBD1 matching 9 bases. The CDR3 extends over 15 amino acids. From germline, CDR1 is SSHAT and CDR2 FNYEAQ (reference sequence). The full variable domain, its missing parts supplied by reference TRBV7-7 and TRBJ2-5, is GAGVSQSPRYKVTKRGQDVTLRCDPISSHATLYWYQQALGQGPEFLTYFNYEAQPDKSGLPSDRFSAERPEGSISTLTIQRTEQRDSAMYRCASSHTGGLGETQYFGPGTRLLVL.

Only a few counts were recorded for this clone. The gene calls are TRBV5-1 and TRBJ1-4; D not resolved. Germline lookup yields CDR1 SGHRS and CDR2 YFSETQ. This CDR3 spans 18 amino acids. V lost 4 bases and J 4 bases, leaving 23 bases between the germline ends. CDR3 DNA sequence: TGCGCCAGCAGCCTTATGAGCAGCGGACCCCTGATTAATGAAAAACTGTTTTTT. Its translation is CASSLMSSGPLINEKLFF.